The rows below give T cell receptor beta chains drawn from one sample of a study of cytomegalovirus exposure and HLA in healthy donors. Some clones are missing from TCRdb's copy, which holds only in-frame ones; the method was immunoSEQ multiplex PCR. The sample shows 150,000 to 200,000 clones, 75% to 90% of them seen only once. The sequencing sample was made of PBMCs. These receptors were collected from a human donor in good health. CDR3s include the opening cysteine and the closing phenylalanine or tryptophan. A D gene is named only where the DNA matches it firmly. Clone size appears in some rows only: once, few, many, or a class for an expanded clone.

few	TRBJ2-7	TRBD1	TRBV27	CASSPGQGYEQYF	TGTGCCAGCAGTCCCGGACAGGGGTACGAGCAGTACTTC
-	TRBJ2-1	TRBD2	TRBV4-3	CASSQDLAGGPYNEQFF	TGCGCCAGCAGCCAAGATTTAGCGGGGGGGCCCTACAATGAGCAGTTCTTC
-	TRBJ1-1	TRBD1	TRBV5-1	CASSQKTGVGTEAFF	TGCGCCAGCAGCCAAAAGACAGGGGTTGGCACTGAAGCTTTCTTT
-	TRBJ1-1	TRBD1	TRBV5-1	CASSGGQGGNTEAFF	TGCGCCAGCAGCGGGGGACAGGGGGGGAACACTGAAGCTTTCTTT
-	TRBJ2-7	-	TRBV7-2	CASSFGVSAYEQYF	TGTGCCAGCAGCTTTGGTGTCAGCGCCTACGAGCAGTACTTC
-	TRBJ1-5	-	TRBV11-2	CASSPGGGSNQPQHF	TGTGCCAGCAGCCCCGGCGGAGGTAGCAATCAGCCCCAGCATTTT
-	TRBJ2-1	-	TRBV19	CASRPPGGYNEQFF	TGTGCCAGTAGGCCCCCCGGGGGTTACAATGAGCAGTTCTTC
-	TRBJ1-6	-	TRBV10-3	CAINPKEGNSPLHF	TGTGCCATCAATCCAAAGGAGGGTAATTCACCCCTCCACTTT
-	TRBJ1-1	-	TRBV11-2	CASSSITRTVNTEAFF	TGTGCCAGCAGCTCAATAACCAGGACAGTGAACACTGAAGCTTTCTTT
-	TRBJ1-2	-	TRBV7-9	CASSLGQGDYGYTF	TGTGCCAGCAGCTTAGGGCAGGGTGACTATGGCTACACCTTC
-	TRBJ2-5	-	TRBV27	CASSSAGTQYF	TGTGCCAGCAGTTCGGCGGGGACCCAGTACTTC
-	TRBJ1-5	-	TRBV18	CASSPGGDNQPQHF	TGTGCCAGCTCACCCGGGGGGGACAATCAGCCCCAGCATTTT
-	TRBJ1-2	-	TRBV27	CASLPSAGDYGYTF	TGTGCCAGTCTGCCCTCGGCAGGGGACTATGGCTACACCTTC
-	TRBJ2-7	TRBD1	TRBV4-3	CASSQGQGRREQYF	TGCGCCAGCAGCCAAGGACAGGGGAGGCGCGAGCAGTACTTC
once	TRBJ2-2	-	TRBV7-3	CASSPDRGTGELFF	TGTGCCAGCAGCCCCGACCGGGGGACCGGGGAGCTGTTTTTT
-	TRBJ2-5	-	TRBV6-5	CASSYTRVKEETQYF	TGTGCCAGCAGTTACACCCGGGTAAAGGAAGAGACCCAGTACTTC
few	TRBJ1-1	-	TRBV6-6	CASNDDPGGACTEAFF	TGTGCCAGCAACGATGATCCGGGGGGCGCGTGCACTGAAGCTTTCTTT
-	TRBJ1-5	TRBD1	TRBV9	CASSARGLRDQPQHF	TGTGCCAGCAGCGCGAGGGGGCTTAGGGATCAGCCCCAGCATTTT
-	TRBJ1-1	TRBD1	TRBV7-9	CASSLSLYLDRGAFF	TGTGCCAGCAGCTTATCCCTCTACCTGGACAGGGGAGCTTTCTTT
-	TRBJ1-2	TRBD1	TRBV2	CASKTGVVGGYTF	TGTGCCAGCAAAACAGGGGTGGTAGGCGGCTACACCTTC
-	TRBJ2-2	TRBD2	TRBV7-2	CASSPPAGRGGPGGELFF	TGTGCCAGCAGCCCGCCGGCGGGTCGGGGGGGCCCGGGCGGGGAGCTGTTTTTT
-	TRBJ1-5	-	TRBV6-7	CASSLQDGINQPQHF	TGTGCCAGCAGCCTACAGGATGGGATCAATCAGCCCCAGCATTTT
once	TRBJ1-1	-	TRBV2	CASSVSRGRVVMNTEAFF	TGTGCCAGCAGTGTCTCTCGGGGTAGGGTCGTCATGAACACTGAAGCTTTCTTT
-	TRBJ2-7	TRBD1	TRBV6-5	CASSRTGMYEQYF	TGTGCCAGCAGTCGGACAGGGATGTACGAGCAGTACTTC
-	TRBJ2-7	TRBD2	TRBV2	CASRDPSGGVYEQYF	TGTGCCAGCAGGGACCCTAGCGGGGGCGTCTACGAGCAGTACTTC
-	TRBJ1-6	-	TRBV2	CASRTPSTLNSPLHF	TGTGCCAGCAGAACGCCCTCGACACTGAATTCACCCCTCCACTTT
-	TRBJ1-2	-	TRBV6-1	CASSEALEGTYGYTF	TGTGCCAGCAGTGAAGCCCTAGAGGGAACCTATGGCTACACCTTC
-	TRBJ1-4	-	TRBV19	CASSTPLGGRHLEKLFF	TGTGCCAGTAGTACCCCCCTGGGAGGCAGGCACCTGGAAAAACTGTTTTTT
-	TRBJ2-1	TRBD1	TRBV5-1	CASSLDRGYNEQFF	TGCGCCAGCAGCTTAGACAGGGGCTACAATGAGCAGTTCTTC
few	TRBJ1-1	-	TRBV6-7	CASSYSSGKSTEAFF	TGTGCCAGCAGTTACTCATCAGGGAAGTCCACTGAAGCTTTCTTT
-	TRBJ2-1	TRBD2	TRBV27	CASSRLAIYNEQFF	TGTGCCAGCAGTAGACTAGCGATCTACAATGAGCAGTTCTTC
-	TRBJ2-2	TRBD2	TRBV5-1	CASSLPSGGTGELFF	TGCGCCAGCAGCTTGCCCAGCGGGGGGACCGGGGAGCTGTTTTTT
-	TRBJ1-3	TRBD1	TRBV6-1	CASTDQGAGNTIYF	TGTGCCAGCACCGACCAGGGGGCTGGAAACACCATATATTTT
-	TRBJ2-1	TRBD2	TRBV9	CASSGEGGLAGAYNEQFF	TGTGCCAGCAGCGGAGAGGGGGGTCTAGCGGGGGCCTACAATGAGCAGTTCTTC
-	TRBJ2-3	TRBD2	TRBV7-2	CASSLEWRGAGTDTQYF	TGTGCCAGCAGCTTAGAATGGCGGGGGGCTGGCACAGATACGCAGTATTTT
-	TRBJ2-3	-	TRBV4-1	CASSQEWEGADTQYF	TGCGCCAGCAGCCAAGAGTGGGAAGGGGCAGATACGCAGTATTTT
-	TRBJ2-2	-	TRBV11-3	CASSLLANTGELFF	TGTGCCAGCAGCTTACTAGCGAACACCGGGGAGCTGTTTTTT
-	TRBJ1-2	-	TRBV2	CASSASGYGYTF	TGTGCCAGCAGTGCTTCAGGGTATGGCTACACCTTC
-	TRBJ2-7	TRBD1	TRBV11-2	CASSLDRGRLYEQYF	TGTGCCAGCAGCTTAGACAGGGGGCGCCTCTACGAGCAGTACTTC
-	TRBJ1-5	-	TRBV10-1	CASSPQGCLRNQPQHF	TGCGCCAGCAGTCCCCAGGGATGTTTGCGCAATCAGCCCCAGCATTTT
-	TRBJ1-1	-	TRBV5-4	CASSRGSSGGTEAFF	TGTGCCAGCAGTCGAGGGTCCTCAGGAGGAACTGAAGCTTTCTTT
few	TRBJ1-2	-	TRBV19	CASSIDLFTGNGYTF	TGTGCCAGTAGTATAGATCTTTTCACAGGGAACGGCTACACCTTC
once	TRBJ1-2	-	TRBV7-9	CASSLEGGYGYTF	TGTGCCAGCAGCTTAGAGGGAGGTTATGGCTACACCTTC
-	TRBJ2-7	TRBD1	TRBV18	CASSPDRVYEQYF	TGTGCCAGCTCACCCGACAGGGTCTACGAGCAGTACTTC
-	TRBJ1-2	-	TRBV6-1	CASSEISGSGNYGYTF	TGTGCCAGCAGTGAAATTTCTGGTAGCGGTAACTATGGCTACACCTTC
-	TRBJ2-1	-	TRBV15	CATSRDRGGGEQFF	TGTGCCACCAGCAGAGATCGGGGTGGGGGCGAGCAGTTCTTC
-	TRBJ2-3	TRBD2	TRBV5-1	CASSEPIGGGPTDTQYF	TGCGCCAGCAGCGAACCGATCGGCGGGGGGCCCACAGATACGCAGTATTTT
few	TRBJ1-6	-	TRBV5-6	CASSQLRTANYNSPLHF	TGTGCCAGCAGCCAGCTGAGGACAGCGAACTATAATTCACCCCTCCACTTT
few	TRBJ2-2	TRBD2	TRBV4-2	CASSLGTSDTGELFF	TGTGCCAGCAGCCTAGGGACTAGCGACACCGGGGAGCTGTTTTTT
-	TRBJ1-1	-	TRBV29-1	CSVGQPRGKAFF	TGCAGCGTCGGACAGCCTAGAGGGAAAGCTTTCTTT
-	TRBJ1-1	-	TRBV2	CASSVWLNTEAFF	TGTGCCAGCAGTGTCTGGCTGAACACTGAAGCTTTCTTT
-	TRBJ1-5	-	TRBV4-2	CASSPPGRVNQPQHF	TGTGCCAGCAGCCCCCCCGGGAGGGTCAATCAGCCCCAGCATTTT
-	TRBJ2-7	-	TRBV4-1	CASSQDPRSIYEQYF	TGCGCCAGCAGCCAAGATCCCCGCAGTATCTACGAGCAGTACTTC
-	TRBJ1-4	TRBD1	TRBV29-1	CSVEEGVRTGEEKLFF	TGCAGCGTTGAAGAAGGGGTCCGGACAGGGGAAGAAAAACTGTTTTTT
-	TRBJ1-1	-	TRBV29-1	CSVVPIEGNTEAFF	TGCAGCGTTGTCCCAATCGAGGGGAACACTGAAGCTTTCTTT
-	TRBJ1-1	TRBD1	TRBV19	CASSTHPRTGLMNTEAFF	TGTGCCAGTAGTACCCACCCACGGACAGGGCTAATGAACACTGAAGCTTTCTTT
-	TRBJ2-2	TRBD1	TRBV7-2	CASKPGGTGNTGELFF	TGTGCCAGCAAACCCGGAGGGACAGGGAATACCGGGGAGCTGTTTTTT
-	TRBJ1-2	TRBD1	TRBV9	CASNPVSRGPYGYTF	TGTGCCAGCAACCCCGTCTCGAGGGGGCCGTATGGCTACACCTTC
once	TRBJ1-5	-	TRBV29-1	CSVGGNQPQHF	TGCAGCGTGGGGGGGAATCAGCCCCAGCATTTT